These T cell receptor beta chains were read from a single sample in a study of identical twins. TCRdb reanalysed the 5' RACE reads using MiXCR and keeps one entry per CDR3 protein. Of about 210,000 distinct CDR3 sequences in the sample, roughly 9.4% were seen once. Sequenced sample: memory (CD45RO+) T cells sorted from blood. The receptors originated from a woman under 30 in good health. CDR3s leave out the opening cysteine and the closing phenylalanine or tryptophan.

v_gene	j_gene	CDR3aa
TRBV5-1	TRBJ2-7	ASSLGIRASYEQY
TRBV6-5	TRBJ2-5	ASSYVAGEETQY
TRBV2	TRBJ1-2	ASSERGQSYGYT
TRBV25-1	TRBJ2-2	ASSEFQRGGPNTGELF
TRBV20-1	TRBJ2-3	SARLGPQVDTQY
TRBV27	TRBJ1-3	ASSLGGSGNTIY
TRBV20-1	TRBJ1-6	SARVGVGNSPLH
TRBV5-1	TRBJ1-2	ASSLVDKLNYGYT
TRBV3-1	TRBJ1-2	ASSQEWQGNGYT
TRBV20-1	TRBJ2-7	SARDLAGGEQY
TRBV4-3	TRBJ2-3	ASSQAARALEDTQY
TRBV7-6	TRBJ2-2	ASSRGLAGLNTGELF
TRBV20-1	TRBJ2-7	SALAGVYEQY
TRBV20-1	TRBJ2-2	SARPLATGELF
TRBV6-6	TRBJ1-2	AVSDRGTGGYT
TRBV3-1	TRBJ2-4	ASSQDSKRPLAKNIQY
TRBV7-6	TRBJ2-1	ASSRYSDNEQF
TRBV12-3/TRBV12-4	TRBJ1-2	ASSLQGLGGYT
TRBV27	TRBJ2-7	ASSPGQLYEQY
TRBV9	TRBJ1-1	ASSVSRESTEAF
TRBV6-5	TRBJ1-6	ASSSGTGSSPLH
TRBV6-1	TRBJ1-3	ASSLTGTGGNTIY
TRBV28	TRBJ2-1	ASSVNEQF
TRBV27	TRBJ2-7	ASSSLDRGRPYEQY
TRBV10-3	TRBJ2-5	AISPLRDQETQY
TRBV20-1	TRBJ2-3	SARKDPTDTQY
TRBV5-1	TRBJ2-2	ASSLGGSTGELF
TRBV6-1	TRBJ2-1	ASMLIAGGYNEQF
TRBV12-3/TRBV12-4	TRBJ2-3	ASSPLAGGTDTQY
TRBV12-3/TRBV12-4	TRBJ1-1	ASSPADGYTEAF
TRBV2	TRBJ2-3	ASRQGVSDTQY
TRBV7-3	TRBJ2-7	ASSSTLAGEQY
TRBV20-1	TRBJ2-7	SAREVGLAGNEQY
TRBV7-2	TRBJ2-7	ASSFWGEEQY
TRBV10-3	TRBJ2-5	AISETDGTQY
TRBV9	TRBJ1-2	ASSVGSSNYGYT
TRBV7-2	TRBJ2-1	ASSSRTGGGEQF
TRBV20-1	TRBJ2-7	SARVGQEYEQY
TRBV9	TRBJ2-7	ASSVAQAGYEQY
TRBV6-1	TRBJ1-1	ASRATGGVSTEAF
TRBV4-1	TRBJ2-2	ASSQGIRGPGELF
TRBV20-1	TRBJ2-1	SARDPLKGGAPHEQF
TRBV5-1	TRBJ2-1	ASSLTGYNNEQF
TRBV4-2	TRBJ2-5	ASSQGRTGGGETQY
TRBV7-2	TRBJ2-5	ASSLLRGRETQY
TRBV5-4	TRBJ2-5	ASSLRGSETQY
TRBV9	TRBJ1-1	ASSPRQRADTEAF
TRBV10-3	TRBJ2-1	AITKPGVHEQF
TRBV27	TRBJ1-2	ASSLSGSNYGYT